These 27 T cell receptor beta chains came from one sample sequenced in a study of shared clonotypes between healthy human individuals (dated by TCRdb to the early 2020s). The library was made by the immunoSEQ multiplex PCR assay. TCRdb re-hosts the immuneACCESS table, in-frame sequences only. Its copies lack some clones; in the studies checked, an unresolved V gene accounts for under half of them, and the cause for the rest is not known. The sample data list more than 2 million clones, and roughly 94% of these were observed just once. The top ten constitute about 0.13% of the sample. The sequenced sample consisted of naive CD4+ T cells sorted from blood. The meaning of the sample's cell subset or site label: CD45RA+ positively selected. The receptors stem from a man aged 18 to 29 in good health.

The V and J genes are TRBV5-1 and TRBJ2-5; tentative D call: TRBD1 (6 bases). In germline, CDR1 is SGHRS, CDR2 YFSETQ. The length of the CDR3 is 15 residues. V shed 0 bases and J shed 2 bases, with 11 bases lying between them. CDR3 bases: TGCGCCAGCAGCTTGGATAGGACAGCTCAAGAGACCCAGTACTTC. Translation: CASSLDRTAQETQYF.

A word on this clone: A read error may be the cause here, since a much bigger clone is one base away. The CDR3 sequence: CASSNSGETQYF. DNA of the CDR3: TGTGCCAGCAGTAACTCGGGGGAGACCCAGTACTTC. The chain combines TRBV6-5 with TRBJ2-5; D is perhaps TRBD2 (5 bases). There are 12 residues in the CDR3. Germline V gives CDR1 MNHEY, CDR2 SVGAGI.

V is TRBV6-6 and J is TRBJ1-1, with D unclear. This CDR3 region has 13 residues. The V and J ends lost 2 bases and 3 bases respectively, with 7 bases between them. CDR1 is MNHNY and CDR2 is SVGAGI in the germline V gene (reference sequence). The CDR3 spells CASSYQPDTEAFF. The CDR3, as DNA: TGTGCCAGCAGTTACCAGCCGGACACTGAAGCTTTCTTT.

CDR3 protein: CAWKTGRYGYTF. In DNA form, the CDR3 reads TGTGCCTGGAAGACAGGGCGTTATGGCTACACCTTC. The chain carries TRBV30 and TRBJ1-2, with 7 bases lining up with TRBD1. CDR1 and CDR2 from the germline V gene are GTSNPN and SVGIG (reference sequence). V lost 4 bases, J lost 5 bases, and 4 bases stayed unmatched. The CDR3 has 12 amino acids.

Of note for this clone: This may come from a read error, since a much larger clone is one base off. The chain combines TRBV30 with TRBJ1-5; D remains ambiguous. This CDR3 is built from 13 residues. V was trimmed by 7 bases and J by 4 bases, leaving 14 bases between them. Germline assignment: CDR1 GTSNPN and CDR2 SVGIG (reference sequence). CDR3 nucleotides: TGTGCCTACGCCCTAGGAGGGAATCAGCCCCAGCATTTT. Amino acids: CAYALGGNQPQHF. Using reference TRBV30 and TRBJ1-5 for the parts outside the CDR3, the full variable domain is SQTIHQWPATLVQPVGSPLSLECTVEGTSNPNLYWYRQAAGRGLQLLFYSVGIGQISSEVPQNLSASRPQDRQFILSSKKLLLSDSGFYLCAYALGGNQPQHFGDGTRLSIL.

V is TRBV7-9 and J is TRBJ1-2, with 8 bases identical to TRBD1. Germline V gene lookup returns CDR1 SEHNR and CDR2 FQNEAQ (reference sequence). Trimming cost V 8 bases and J 2 bases; bases outside gene matches: 1. This CDR3 spans 12 amino acids. Here the CDR3 DNA reads TGTGCCAGCGGGGACAGGAACTATGGCTACACCTTC. This translates into CASGDRNYGYTF.

The chain couples TRBV7-2 to TRBJ2-5, with a tentative D call TRBD1 (5 bases). The CDR3 has 13 amino acids. Germline V lookup: CDR1 SGHTA, CDR2 FQGNSA. The V end was cut by 2 bases, the J end by 1 base, with 5 bases between. CDR3 DNA: TGTGCCAGCAGCTTACAGGGCCAAGAGACCCAGTACTTC. The encoded protein is CASSLQGQETQYF.

The V and J genes are TRBV5-1 and TRBJ2-1, with TRBD2 identical over 8 bases. Germline CDR1 SGHRS, CDR2 YFSETQ. V shed 1 base, J shed 4 bases, and the junction held 4 bases outside the gene matches. This CDR3 has 15 amino acids. The chain's CDR3 is CASSLRASGYNEQFF. Here the CDR3 DNA reads TGCGCCAGCAGCTTGAGGGCTAGCGGGTACAATGAGCAGTTCTTC.

This clone was seen only once. The DNA of the CDR3 is TGTGCCAGCAGCCTGTCTTCTACTAGGGATACGCAGTATTTT. Translated: CASSLSSTRDTQYF. The chain joins TRBV7-9 to TRBJ2-3; TRBD2 is a possible D gene (5 bases). Germline CDR1 SEHNR, CDR2 FQNEAQ (reference sequence). CDR3 length equals 14 residues. V shed 5 bases and J shed 6 bases, with 15 bases lying between them.

The gene calls are TRBV10-1 and TRBJ2-7; unclear D gene. Germline values: CDR1 WNHNN, CDR2 SYGVQD (reference sequence). The CDR3 consists of 14 residues. Trimming cost V 4 bases and J 3 bases, with 13 bases left between them. The CDR3 region has the DNA TGCGCCAGCAGTGGAAGGAAAGAGGACTACGAGCAGTACTTC. It specifies CASSGRKEDYEQYF.

V and J are TRBV4-1 and TRBJ2-1; 13 positions agree with TRBD2. The CDR3 has 16 amino acids. The V segment lost 5 bases and the J segment 8 bases; nucleotides outside the gene matches: 9. The germline V gene has CDR1 MGHRA and CDR2 YSYEKL. The CDR3 here is CASSVFTSGGADEQFF. The CDR3, as DNA: TGCGCCAGCAGCGTATTTACTAGCGGGGGGGCCGATGAGCAGTTCTTC.

The gene calls are TRBV7-8 and TRBJ1-6; D ambiguous. Trimming removed 2 bases from V and 3 bases from J, with 11 bases in between. Germline CDR1 reads SGHVS; CDR2 reads FQNEAQ. CDR3 length equals 16 residues. CDR3 protein: CASSLPLGSYNSPLHF. CDR3 in DNA: TGTGCCAGCAGCTTACCCCTGGGCAGCTATAATTCACCCCTCCACTTT.

The chain couples TRBV6-1 to TRBJ2-7, with D perhaps TRBD1 (6 bases). The CDR3 has 12 residues. Germline V gene data show CDR1 as MNHNS and CDR2 as SASEGT. V gave up 4 bases and J gave up 5 bases, with 9 bases separating them. The CDR3, as DNA: TGTGCCAGCAGTGCCCAGGGGAACGAGCAGTACTTC. It yields the protein CASSAQGNEQYF.

This clone was found a few times. This CDR3 is also generated by other DNA sequences in the sample. The chain couples TRBV9 to TRBJ1-1, with D unresolved. Germline assignment: CDR1 SGDLS and CDR2 YYNGEE. This CDR3 has 13 amino acids. The V and J ends lost 1 base and 0 bases respectively, with 4 bases between them. The CDR3 region has the DNA TGTGCCAGCAGCGTACAGATGAACACTGAAGCTTTCTTT. It translates to CASSVQMNTEAFF. Variable domain in full (rest from reference TRBV9 and TRBJ1-1): DSGVTQTPKHLITATGQRVTLRCSPRSGDLSVYWYQQSLDQGLQFLIQYYNGEERAKGNILERFSAQQFPDLHSELNLSSLELGDSALYFCASSVQMNTEAFFGQGTRLTVV.

As regards this clone: The sample has other DNA sequences that encode this CDR3 too. J is TRBJ2-7 and V is TRBV18; 13 nucleotides align to TRBD2. The CDR3 loop spans 15 amino acids. V lost 3 bases, J lost 3 bases, and 2 bases stayed unmatched. Germline CDR1 and CDR2: KGHSH and LQKENI. The CDR3 DNA reads as TGTGCCAGCTCACCGGGACTAGCGGGGATCTACGAGCAGTACTTC. Amino acids: CASSPGLAGIYEQYF.

V is TRBV18 and J is TRBJ2-7; the D gene is possibly TRBD1 (6 bases). CDR1 KGHSH and CDR2 LQKENI come from the germline V gene. The CDR3 contains 14 residues. V dropped 6 bases and J dropped 3 bases, with 15 bases sitting between them. CDR3 sequence reads: CASSPEQGHYEQYF. Written as DNA, the CDR3 is TGTGCCAGCTCGCCTGAACAGGGTCACTACGAGCAGTACTTC.

The chain is built from TRBV5-1 and TRBJ2-5; TRBD2 matches at 9 bases. J gave up 4 bases and V 2 bases, and 3 bases lay outside the gene matches. This CDR3 comprises 14 residues. Germline CDR1 and CDR2: SGHRS and YFSETQ. CDR3 loop: CASSFSGGTETQYF. The CDR3 DNA follows: TGCGCCAGCAGCTTTAGCGGGGGCACAGAGACCCAGTACTTC.

On this clone itself: This specimen includes other DNA sequences encoding the same CDR3. The chain combines TRBV5-1 with TRBJ1-6; 9 nucleotides match TRBD1. Germline CDR1 reads SGHRS; CDR2 reads YFSETQ. The CDR3 loop spans 15 amino acids. V dropped 1 base and J dropped 7; count of bases not matched to a gene: 3. Written as DNA, the CDR3 is TGCGCCAGCAGCTTGTTAGGACAGGGGAATTCACCCCTCCACTTT. Protein product: CASSLLGQGNSPLHF.

V usage is TRBV10-3 and J usage is TRBJ2-7, with 8 bases aligning to TRBD1. The CDR3 extends over 14 amino acids. Losses at the gene ends were 0 bases for V and 6 bases for J; bases not matched to a gene: 4. Germline assignment: CDR1 ENHRY and CDR2 SYGVKD. CDR3 DNA sequence: TGTGCCATCAGTGAGTCGGCAGGGGGCTGCGAGCAGTACTTC. Protein sequence: CAISESAGGCEQYF.

The CDR3 is CASSPSPGAEAFF. The CDR3 region has the DNA TGTGCCAGCTCACCGAGCCCCGGGGCGGAGGCTTTCTTT. The chain recombines TRBV18 with TRBJ1-1, with D possibly TRBD1 on 5 matching bases. The CDR3 consists of 13 residues. Trimming took off 3 bases at V and 11 bases at J, with 16 bases between the two ends. In germline, CDR1 is KGHSH, CDR2 LQKENI. Combining the CDR3 with reference TRBV18 and TRBJ1-1 gives the whole variable domain NAGVMQNPRHLVRRRGQEARLRCSPMKGHSHVYWYRQLPEEGLKFMVYLQKENIIDESGMPKERFSAEFPKEGPSILRIQQVVRGDSAAYFCASSPSPGAEAFFGQGTRLTVV.

The chain recombines TRBV30 with TRBJ1-3, with D possibly matching TRBD1 (5 bases). Germline CDR1 is GTSNPN and CDR2 is SVGIG (reference sequence). V was cut by 4 bases and J by 0 bases, with 19 bases left in between. CDR3 length equals 17 residues. CDR3: CAWTGGAQFDSGNTIYF. The CDR3 coding sequence is TGTGCCTGGACCGGCGGGGCTCAGTTTGACTCTGGAAACACCATATATTTT.

Only one count was recorded for this clone. As DNA, the CDR3 is TGTGCCAGCAGCTCAGACAGGGGCGGCGACGAGCAGTACTTC. It encodes CASSSDRGGDEQYF. J is TRBJ2-7 and V is TRBV7-9, with TRBD1 identical over 8 bases. This CDR3 region has 14 residues. CDR1 is SEHNR, CDR2 FQNEAQ, per germline (reference sequence). J was trimmed by 5 bases and V by 4 bases; bases with no gene match: 7.

The chain carries TRBV10-3 and TRBJ2-1; D not resolved. The CDR3 contains 17 residues. Trimming left V 6 bases short and J 0 bases short, with 18 bases between. CDR1 is ENHRY and CDR2 is SYGVKD in the germline V gene. CDR3 bases: TGTGCCATCAGGCGGACCACCGAAAGAAGCTCCTACAATGAGCAGTTCTTC. Its translation: CAIRRTTERSSYNEQFF.

The CDR3 is CATTDRANEQYF. The CDR3 nucleotides are TGTGCCACCACGGACAGGGCCAACGAGCAGTACTTC. The chain carries TRBV28 and TRBJ2-7; TRBD1 matches at 8 bases. Germline-derived CDR1 and CDR2 are MDHEN and SYDVKM. Unmatched junction bases numbered 7, after V lost 10 bases and J lost 5 bases. CDR3 length: 12 amino acids.

Turning to this clone: This same CDR3 is encoded by further DNA sequences in the sample. The chain has TRBV7-9 and TRBJ2-7, with TRBD2 as a possible D gene (5 bases). The length of the CDR3 is 11 residues. Per the germline V gene, CDR1 is SEHNR and CDR2 is FQNEAQ (reference sequence). Between the trimmed V and J ends, which lost 5 bases and 3 bases, there was a span of 5 bases. Written as DNA, the CDR3 is TGTGCCAGCAGCCGGGACTACGAGCAGTACTTC. It yields the protein CASSRDYEQYF.

This chain uses TRBV25-1 with TRBJ2-3; 7 bases are a match to TRBD2. The germline V gene has CDR1 MGHDK and CDR2 SYGVNS. V was clipped by 2 bases and J by 3 bases; unmatched bases: 11. This CDR3 has 17 residues. The CDR3: CASSEEWVAGGTDTQYF. The CDR3 nucleotides are TGTGCCAGCAGTGAAGAATGGGTAGCGGGTGGTACAGATACGCAGTATTTT.

The CDR3 DNA is TGTGCCAGCAAGGGGGTCGTGAGCACAGATACGCAGTATTTT. It translates to CASKGVVSTDTQYF. The gene calls are TRBV28 and TRBJ2-3; possibly TRBD1 for D (6 bases). V shed 7 bases and J shed 0 bases, with 11 bases lying between them. The CDR3 spans 14 residues. Germline CDR1 MDHEN, CDR2 SYDVKM.